This T cell receptor (beta chain) derives from a study of vaccination effects on CD4 cells after COVID-19 (dated by TCRdb to between 2021 and 2023). About the full investigation: Each participant received two doses of an mRNA SARS-CoV-2 vaccine, either BNT162b2 or mRNA-1273. Pre-vaccine samples from two convalescent patients were drawn 16 days and one week before the first dose, 142 and 148 days after COVID-19 diagnosis. SARS-CoV-2 spike-specific CD4+ TCR repertoires from before and after mRNA vaccination were compared in COVID-19 convalescent patients and in infection-naive vaccine recipients. A total of around eleven COVID-19 convalescent patients and a handful of SARS-CoV-2-naive healthy vaccine recipients were included in the full study. Cultures from other donors in the study were sequenced with the Oncomine TCR Beta short-read assay on an Illumina iSeq 100. Broad study findings and their caveats: For convalescent patients, new clones induced by the vaccine made up most of the post-vaccine spike-reactive repertoire, and these new clones were largely distinct from the clones induced by infection. The study was limited by a small number of convalescent patients and lacked early post-infection timepoints. At late post-vaccination timepoints, both infection-induced and vaccine-induced clones showed marked clonal contraction, consistent with waning T cell responses.

The germline V gene provides CDR1 SGHTA and CDR2 FQGTGA. Inclusive of the bounding cysteine and phenylalanine, the CDR3 is 13 residues long. Left in the record is the CDR3 DNA by itself, 39 bases read in frame from the first base. V is reduced by 2 bases and J by 7 bases, leaving a spacing of 12 bases between them. Library generation was performed with the immunoSEQ multiplex PCR assay. DNA from the CD4+ T cells that had been cultured and isolated underwent TCR beta CDR3 sequencing. As for how the authors treated the data: Non-productive TCR sequences were removed, reads were trimmed to the CDR3 region, and CDR3s of at least 7 amino acids were retained. Antigen-specific clonotypes were identified using the MANAFEST web app by comparison of expansion in peptide wells against reference cultures. For clones to be considered positive, expansion at FDR<0.05 versus reference and all other wells, an odds ratio above 5, and a frequency above 0.1% in two replicate wells were required. A clonotype was called cross-reactive if it was significantly expanded both in SARS-CoV-2 spike wells and in at least one common cold coronavirus spike condition. CDR3 similarity was assessed by Levenshtein distance using the stringdist R package, and unrooted trees were constructed with ape in R 3.6.1. Imported from immuneACCESS, the table was reduced by TCRdb to in-frame sequences with V and J called. These copies leave out some clones; in studies compared against another copy, an unresolved V gene accounts for under half, and the cause of the remainder is not known. V, J and clone size reflect that table, while D and trimming were determined from the DNA. The sample profile shows more than 20,000 clones; 69% of them were found once. Together, the top ten hold around 19% of the sample.

To identify antigen-specific CD4+ T cell clonotypes by their expansion, the ViraFEST assay first stimulated PBMC with viral peptide pools and then applied TCR sequencing. After approximately 11 days of culture, CD4+ T cells were isolated with the EasySep CD4+ T cell isolation kit. PCR-confirmed SARS-CoV-2 infection had occurred in convalescent patients between March and December 2020, before the Alpha, Beta and Delta variants emerged in the United States. Some 2 million PBMC per well were cultured in IMDM with roughly 5% human AB serum, around 10 IU/ml IL-2 and gentamicin, plus 10 ug/ml peptides. Half of the culture medium was replaced with fresh IL-2-containing medium on days 3 and 7. Unless noted otherwise, every peptide stimulation condition was cultured in triplicate wells. PBMC were separated from whole blood using Ficoll-Paque Plus gradient centrifugation and were then either cryopreserved at -140C or used fresh. Overlapping peptide pools spanned the spike proteins of SARS-CoV-2 and the common cold coronaviruses HCoV-NL63, HCoV-OC43 and HCoV-229E. The QIAamp micro DNA kit was used to extract genomic DNA from the cultured CD4+ T cells.

A remark on this clone: The target of this receptor is not known. No much larger clone is present one base from it, and per-base qualities are unavailable.

Source: CD4+ T cells from PBMCs cultured with SARS-CoV-2 spike peptides, taken before COVID-19 vaccination. This specimen's cell subset or site label, per the study, means: SARS-CoV-2 spike overlapping peptide pool stimulation. The receptor was derived from a human donor who had a prior SARS-CoV-2 infection. The chain couples TRBV7-3 to TRBJ2-7; the D gene remains uncertain. CDR3 sequence: CASSLRGGVEQYF. The sequence in DNA is TGTGCCAGCAGCTTACGAGGCGGAGTGGAGCAGTACTTC.